Given below is one T cell receptor (beta chain) in context. V dropped 4 bases and J dropped 4 bases, with 16 bases sitting between them. The CDR3 is 15 amino acids. Germline values: CDR1 LGHDT, CDR2 YNNKEL (reference sequence). These data are taken from a study of blood T cell repertoires in COVID-19. On the study more broadly: T cells, B-cell-depleted T cells, or PBMCs provided the cDNA or gDNA that served as material.

Per the original methods: How many nucleated cells were present was estimated from reference gene primer amplification. Only in-frame clones appear in the TCRdb table, and some are missing; sequencing was by immunoSEQ multiplex PCR. The V and J calls and clone size are taken from that table; D and trimming were inferred from the DNA. Here the sample spans 200,000 to 300,000 clones, approximately 82% being singletons. The chain uses TRBV3-1 (or the pseudogene TRBV3-2) and TRBJ1-2, with D tentatively TRBD1 (5 bases). Sequencing input: peripheral blood. The sequence was obtained from a woman older than 75 with acute or convalescent COVID-19. The CDR3 DNA reads as TGTGCCAGCAGCCCGACAGAAATTGGCCTCTATGGCTACACCTTC. This codes for CASSPTEIGLYGYTF.